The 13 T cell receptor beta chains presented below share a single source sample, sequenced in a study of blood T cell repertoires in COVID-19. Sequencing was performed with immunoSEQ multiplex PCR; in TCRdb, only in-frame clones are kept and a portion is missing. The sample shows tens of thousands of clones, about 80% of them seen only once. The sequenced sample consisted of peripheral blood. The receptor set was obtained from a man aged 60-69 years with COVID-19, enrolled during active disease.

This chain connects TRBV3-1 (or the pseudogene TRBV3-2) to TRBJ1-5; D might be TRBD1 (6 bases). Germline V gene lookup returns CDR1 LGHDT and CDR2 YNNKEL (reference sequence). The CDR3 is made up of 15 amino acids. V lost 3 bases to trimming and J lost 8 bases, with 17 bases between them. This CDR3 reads CASSQSRGDGEPQHF. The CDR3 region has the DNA TGTGCCAGCAGCCAGAGCAGGGGCGATGGTGAGCCCCAGCATTTT.

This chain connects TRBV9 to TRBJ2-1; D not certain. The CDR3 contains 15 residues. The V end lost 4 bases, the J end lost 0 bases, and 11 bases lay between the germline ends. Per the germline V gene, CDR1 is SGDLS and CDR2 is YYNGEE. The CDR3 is CASSPRRISYNEQFF. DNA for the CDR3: TGTGCCAGCAGCCCCCGGAGAATCTCCTACAATGAGCAGTTCTTC.

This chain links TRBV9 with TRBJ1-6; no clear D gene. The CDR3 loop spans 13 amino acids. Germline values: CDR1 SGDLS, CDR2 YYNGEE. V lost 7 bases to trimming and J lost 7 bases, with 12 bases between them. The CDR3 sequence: CASGLRWNSPLHF. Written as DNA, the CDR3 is TGTGCCAGCGGATTGAGGTGGAATTCACCCCTCCACTTT.

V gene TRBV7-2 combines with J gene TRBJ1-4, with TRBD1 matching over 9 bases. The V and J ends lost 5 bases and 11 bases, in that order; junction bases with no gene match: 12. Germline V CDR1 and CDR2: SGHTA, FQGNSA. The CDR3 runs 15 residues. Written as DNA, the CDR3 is TGTGCCAGCAGCCGTAAACAGGGGGCGCTTGTTAAACTGTTTTTT. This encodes CASSRKQGALVKLFF.

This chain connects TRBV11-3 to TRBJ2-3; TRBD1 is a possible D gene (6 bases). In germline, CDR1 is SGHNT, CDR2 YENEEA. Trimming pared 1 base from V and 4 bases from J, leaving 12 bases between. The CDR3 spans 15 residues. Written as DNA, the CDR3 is TGTGCCAGCAGCTTAGGACAGGCTCCGGCAGATACGCAGTATTTT. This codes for CASSLGQAPADTQYF.

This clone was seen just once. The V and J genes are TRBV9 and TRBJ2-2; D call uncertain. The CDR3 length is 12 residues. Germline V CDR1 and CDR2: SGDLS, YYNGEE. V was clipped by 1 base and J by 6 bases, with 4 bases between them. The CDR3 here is CASSVQAGELFF. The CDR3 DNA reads TGTGCCAGCAGCGTACAGGCCGGGGAGCTGTTTTTT.

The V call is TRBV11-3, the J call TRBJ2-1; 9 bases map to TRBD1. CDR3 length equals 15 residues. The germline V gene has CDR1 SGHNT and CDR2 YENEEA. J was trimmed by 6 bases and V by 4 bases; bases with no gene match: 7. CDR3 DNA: TGTGCCAGCAGCTCTCCGGGACAGGGCACCAATGAGCAGTTCTTC. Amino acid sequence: CASSSPGQGTNEQFF.

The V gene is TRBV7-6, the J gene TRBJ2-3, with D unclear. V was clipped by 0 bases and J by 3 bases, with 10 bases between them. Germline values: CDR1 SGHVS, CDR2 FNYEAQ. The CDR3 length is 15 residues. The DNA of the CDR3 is TGTGCCAGCAGCTTAGCGGGCGATCGGACAGATACGCAGTATTTT. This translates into CASSLAGDRTDTQYF.

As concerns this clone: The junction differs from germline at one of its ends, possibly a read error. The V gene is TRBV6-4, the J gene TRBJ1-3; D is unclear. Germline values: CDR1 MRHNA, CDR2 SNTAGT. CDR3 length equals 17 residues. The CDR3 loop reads CASIDVERHASGNTIYF. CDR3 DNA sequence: TGTGCCAGCATTGACGTTGAGAGACACGCATCTGGAAACACCATATATTTT.

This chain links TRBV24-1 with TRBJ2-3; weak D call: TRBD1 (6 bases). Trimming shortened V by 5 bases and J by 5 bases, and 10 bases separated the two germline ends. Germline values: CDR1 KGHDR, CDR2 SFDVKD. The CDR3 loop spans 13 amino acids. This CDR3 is CATSAGHLDTQYF. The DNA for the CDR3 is TGTGCCACCAGTGCGGGACACTTAGATACGCAGTATTTT.

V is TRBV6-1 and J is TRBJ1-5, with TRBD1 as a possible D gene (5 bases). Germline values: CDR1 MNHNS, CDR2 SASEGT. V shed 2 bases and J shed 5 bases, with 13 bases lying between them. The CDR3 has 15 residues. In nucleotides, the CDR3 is TGTGCCAGCAGTGAAATGCGGGGAGGGGATCAGCCCCAGCATTTT. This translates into CASSEMRGGDQPQHF.

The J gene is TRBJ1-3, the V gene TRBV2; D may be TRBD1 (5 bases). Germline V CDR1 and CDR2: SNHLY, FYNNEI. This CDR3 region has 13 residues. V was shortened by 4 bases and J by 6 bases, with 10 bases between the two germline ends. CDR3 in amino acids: CASSGRVENTIYF. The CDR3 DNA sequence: TGTGCCAGCAGTGGCAGGGTAGAAAACACCATATATTTT.

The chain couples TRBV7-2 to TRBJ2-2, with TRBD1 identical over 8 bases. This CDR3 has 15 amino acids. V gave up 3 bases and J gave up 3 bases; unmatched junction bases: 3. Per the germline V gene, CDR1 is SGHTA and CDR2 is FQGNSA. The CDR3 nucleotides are TGTGCCAGCAGCTTGCAGGGGGCTTACACCGGGGAGCTGTTTTTT. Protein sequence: CASSLQGAYTGELFF.